The sequence of this T cell receptor beta chain was determined in a study of T cell responses to AZD1222 COVID-19 vaccine. Findings of the study overall: Breadth and depth of Spike-specific TCRs rose after two AZD1222 doses. The donor group comprised mostly white British people and more females; the analysis possibly underestimated clonal diversity.

The protocol was immunoSEQ multiplex PCR, while the TCRdb copy is restricted to in-frame clones and leaves out a portion. The profile covers roughly 190,000 clones, with 91% appearing a single time and around 1.6% taken by the ten largest. Analysis merged second doses at about 4 or about 12 weeks. Regarding this clone: What it binds is not known.

The CDR3 covers 13 residues. Trimming took off 8 bases at V and 1 base at J, with 8 bases between the two ends. The V and J genes are TRBV12-3 or TRBV12-4 and TRBJ2-2; perhaps TRBD2 as D (6 bases). The material sequenced was peripheral blood, taken 28 days after the second AZD1222 dose. The sequence was obtained from an adult who received the AZD1222 COVID-19 vaccine. Written as DNA, the CDR3 is TGTGCCAGCTCAGCGGGGAACACCGGGGAGCTGTTTTTT. Translated: CASSAGNTGELFF.